Listed below are T cell receptor beta chains from one sample, sequenced in a study of T cell changes during pregnancy in multiple sclerosis. Sequencing was performed with immunoSEQ multiplex PCR; in TCRdb, only in-frame clones are kept and a portion is missing. This table has roughly 40,000 clones, about 92% appearing once. This specimen was peripheral blood, taken before pregnancy. The origin of the receptors is a female donor with multiple sclerosis, enrolled in a pregnancy study. The CDR3 runs from the conserved cysteine through the conserved F or W. Fields, in order: V gene, D gene, J gene, CDR3 length, clone size, CDR3 DNA, CDR3 protein. The D gene is left open where the match is weak. Clone size appears in some rows only: once, few, many, or a class for an expanded clone.

>TRBV21-1|.|TRBJ1-5|21|.
TGTGCCAGCAGCAAACACCAAGGGTGCAGGGTTCCCACTCATAGCAATCAGCCCCAGCATTTT
CASSKHQGCRVPTHSNQPQHF
>TRBV19|TRBD2|TRBJ2-7|14|.
TGTGCCAGTAGATATCCGGGAGGTCAGGGCGAGCAGTACTTC
CASRYPGGQGEQYF
>TRBV7-6|.|TRBJ2-1|16|.
TGTGCCAGCAGCTTATCCGTAGCGTCAGGATACAATGAGCAGTTCTTC
CASSLSVASGYNEQFF
>TRBV4-1|.|TRBJ1-3|15|.
TGCGCCAGCAGCCAAGAAATTACAGGGGGAAACACCATATATTTT
CASSQEITGGNTIYF
>TRBV19|TRBD1|TRBJ1-1|15|.
TGTGCCAGTAGTACCCGGTCGCAGGGGGAGAGGGAAGCTTTCTTT
CASSTRSQGEREAFF
>TRBV2|.|TRBJ1-4|15|.
TGTGCCAGCAGTGAAGCGCTTCAGGGTCCCGAAAAACTGTTTTTT
CASSEALQGPEKLFF
>TRBV29-1|TRBD1|TRBJ2-1|14|.
TGCAGCGTTGGGGTAGGGGGCCCTACGAATGAGCAGTTCTTC
CSVGVGGPTNEQFF
>TRBV27|TRBD2|TRBJ2-1|15|once
TGTGCCAGCAGTTTCGGGACTAGCGGTTGGGATGAGCAGTTCTTC
CASSFGTSGWDEQFF
>TRBV29-1|TRBD2|TRBJ2-1|14|once
TGCAGCGTTGATATTAGCGGGGTTGGAAATGAGCAGTTCTTC
CSVDISGVGNEQFF
>TRBV28|TRBD1|TRBJ1-5|16|.
TGTGCCAGCAGCATTCAACCGGGACAGGGGTGGCAGCCCCAGCATTTT
CASSIQPGQGWQPQHF
>TRBV5-4|.|TRBJ2-5|18|.
TGTGCCAGCAGCTTGGGGTCAGGCCAACAAATAACCCAAGAGACCCAGTACTTC
CASSLGSGQQITQETQYF
>TRBV9|.|TRBJ1-3|15|.
TGTGCCAGCAGCGTATCGGGGAAGTCTGGAAACACCATATATTTT
CASSVSGKSGNTIYF
>TRBV6-1|TRBD1|TRBJ2-7|19|.
TGTGCCAGCAGTGAAAGATCCGGGACAGCGTACCCTCAGGCCTACGAGCAGTACTTC
CASSERSGTAYPQAYEQYF
>TRBV27|.|TRBJ1-1|15|.
TGTGCCAGCAGTTTCGGGGGTCGAATGGGCACTGAAGCTTTCTTT
CASSFGGRMGTEAFF
>TRBV30|.|TRBJ2-7|11|once
TGTGCCTGGAGTACAGGGTACGAGCAGTACTTC
CAWSTGYEQYF
>TRBV7-9|TRBD2|TRBJ2-5|17|.
TGTGCCAGCAGCATACCGGGACTAGCGGGATTTGGAGAGACCCAGTACTTC
CASSIPGLAGFGETQYF
>TRBV7-9|TRBD1|TRBJ2-2|16|.
TGTGCCAGCAGCTTAACGTCCGACAGGGGGACCGGGGAGCTGTTTTTT
CASSLTSDRGTGELFF
>TRBV5-1|TRBD2|TRBJ2-3|16|.
TGCGCCAGCAGGCAAACGGGAGGGGCGAGCACAGATACGCAGTATTTT
CASRQTGGASTDTQYF
>TRBV6-1|.|TRBJ2-4|16|once
TGTGCCAGCAGTGAAAGGACACCAGCCCTCAAAAACATTCAGTACTTC
CASSERTPALKNIQYF
>TRBV9|TRBD2|TRBJ2-3|16|.
TGTGCCAGCAGCGTAGCCGGGACTAGCGGCACAGATACGCAGTATTTT
CASSVAGTSGTDTQYF
>TRBV27|.|TRBJ2-1|13|few
TGTGCCAGCAGTTTGCAGGTATGGGATGAGCAGTTCTTC
CASSLQVWDEQFF
>TRBV5-1|TRBD2|TRBJ2-7|15|.
TGCGCCAGCAGCGACTTAGCGGGAGCTAACTACGAGCAGTACTTC
CASSDLAGANYEQYF
>TRBV5-1|.|TRBJ1-1|14|once
TGCGCCAGCAGCTTCATCCGGGGGAACACTGAAGCTTTCTTT
CASSFIRGNTEAFF
>TRBV4-2|TRBD2|TRBJ2-1|16|few
TGTGCCAGCAGCCAAGAGGGGACTAGCGGGCACAATGAGCAGTTCTTC
CASSQEGTSGHNEQFF
>TRBV18|.|TRBJ2-1|12|once
TGTGCCAGCTCACCGCCTTCGGGTGAGCAGTTCTTC
CASSPPSGEQFF
>TRBV4-1|TRBD2|TRBJ2-3|17|few
TGCGCCAGCAGCCAAGAAAGCGGGAGGGCCATGGGGGATACGCAGTATTTT
CASSQESGRAMGDTQYF
>TRBV9|.|TRBJ1-1|14|.
TGTGCCAGCACCCTACTGACCGGGAGGGGTGAAGCTTTCTTT
CASTLLTGRGEAFF